A selection of T cell receptor beta chains follows, all from one sample in a study of T cells in Graves' hyperthyroidism and ophthalmopathy. TCRdb redid the calling of the multiplex PCR reads with MiXCR, one entry per CDR3 protein. The sample contains approximately 420,000 distinct CDR3 sequences, around 14% of which appear only once. Input material: blood. These receptors all stem from a woman aged 25 to 39 with Graves' hyperthyroidism. Each CDR3 is given with its conserved first and last residue. D genes are given only for firm matches. Expanded clones are given a class, and other clones once, few, many or no size at all.

TGCAGTGCTAGAGTGGGACTAGCGGGAGGGCACTCCTACAATGAGCAGCTCTTC | CSARVGLAGGHSYNEQLF | TRBV20-1 | TRBD2 | TRBJ2-1 | once
TGTGCCAGCAGTTTAACGGCTACGGGCAATCAGCCCCAGCATTTT | CASSLTATGNQPQHF | TRBV12-3/TRBV12-4 | - | TRBJ1-5 | many
TGTGCCAGTAGTAACCCTCCCCTAGCGGGAGGGCTCTACGAGCAGTACTTC | CASSNPPLAGGLYEQYF | TRBV19 | TRBD2 | TRBJ2-7 | many
TGTGCCTGGAGTGTACGAGGCGGAGATACGCAGTATTTT | CAWSVRGGDTQYF | TRBV30 | - | TRBJ2-3 | few
TGCGCCAGCAGCAGAGGTGGGTCAGATACGCAGTATTTT | CASSRGGSDTQYF | TRBV5-1 | - | TRBJ2-3 | -
TGTGCCAGCAGTTTGCGGGACAGGGGTGGGGGGGGCTACACCTTC | CASSLRDRGGGGYTF | TRBV27 | TRBD1 | TRBJ1-2 | -
TGCAGTGTCCCGCACCTCGGGACAAATGATGGCTACACCTTC | CSVPHLGTNDGYTF | TRBV20-1 | - | TRBJ1-2 | many
TGTGCCAGCAGTTCCGGGACAATCGATGAGCAGTTCTTC | CASSSGTIDEQFF | TRBV28 | - | TRBJ2-1 | many
TGCAGCGTTGAAATACAGGGGCTAGCTGGCTACACCTTC | CSVEIQGLAGYTF | TRBV29-1 | TRBD1 | TRBJ1-2 | many
TGTGCCAGCAGTCCAACCGGCGGGAGATACGAGCAGTACTTC | CASSPTGGRYEQYF | TRBV28 | TRBD2 | TRBJ2-7 | -
TGTGCCACCAAGCCTAGCGGGAGGGAGACCCAGTACTTC | CATKPSGRETQYF | TRBV24-1 | TRBD2 | TRBJ2-5 | many
TGCAGCGTTGGTCTAGCGGACCCAGATACGCAGTATTTT | CSVGLADPDTQYF | TRBV29-1 | TRBD2 | TRBJ2-3 | many
TGTGCCAGCAGTATAGACAGTGAAAAACTGTTTTTT | CASSIDSEKLFF | TRBV12-3/TRBV12-4 | - | TRBJ1-4 | -
TGCGCCAGCAGCTTGGAGGCTAGCGGAGGCAATGAGCAGTTCTTC | CASSLEASGGNEQFF | TRBV5-1 | TRBD2 | TRBJ2-1 | -
TGTGCCAGCAGCTTTAGACAGGGCGAGTCTGAAGCTTTCTTT | CASSFRQGESEAFF | TRBV7-9 | TRBD1 | TRBJ1-1 | -
TGCGCCAGCAGCTTGGATGGGGTTGGGGCCAACGTCCTGACTTTC | CASSLDGVGANVLTF | TRBV5-1 | - | TRBJ2-6 | -
TGTGCCAGCAGCTTAGTCGGCTTTCCGGGACAACACTATGGCTACACCTTC | CASSLVGFPGQHYGYTF | TRBV7-9 | - | TRBJ1-2 | -
TGTGCCACCAGTTCCTCGGGGGTTGGAACAGATACGCAGTATTTT | CATSSSGVGTDTQYF | TRBV24-1 | - | TRBJ2-3 | -
TGCGCCAGCAGCCAAGGGTGGGGACAGTCCGATAATTCACCCCTCCACTTT | CASSQGWGQSDNSPLHF | TRBV4-1 | TRBD1 | TRBJ1-6 | -
TGTGCCAGCAGTCTGGCTAGACCTGAGGGAGATACGCAGTATTTT | CASSLARPEGDTQYF | TRBV2 | - | TRBJ2-3 | many
TGTGCCGTAGTGGAGGTCCAATTTGTGGAGCAGTACTTC | CAVVEVQFVEQYF | TRBV7-9 | - | TRBJ2-7 | few
TGTGCCAGCAGCGGGTCCCCACGGAGCAATCAGCCCCAGCATTTT | CASSGSPRSNQPQHF | TRBV5-5 | - | TRBJ1-5 | -
TGTGCCAGCAGTTTAGTTAACAGGGAAAAACTGTTTTTT | CASSLVNREKLFF | TRBV12-3/TRBV12-4 | - | TRBJ1-4 | -
TGTGCCAGCAGCACTGGACTCGCCGGGGAGCTGTTTTTT | CASSTGLAGELFF | TRBV7-8 | - | TRBJ2-2 | many
TGTGCCAGCTCACCAGAAAGCTCTGGAAACACCATATATTTT | CASSPESSGNTIYF | TRBV18 | - | TRBJ1-3 | few
TGTGCCAGTAGTCGACTAGCGGTAGGAAATGAGCAGTTCTTC | CASSRLAVGNEQFF | TRBV19 | TRBD2 | TRBJ2-1 | few
TGTGCCAGCTCACCACCGGACAGCCCTGGAAACACCATATATTTT | CASSPPDSPGNTIYF | TRBV18 | - | TRBJ1-3 | many
TGTGCCAGCAGCCTCGGACTGAGCACCGGGGAGCTGTTTTTT | CASSLGLSTGELFF | TRBV7-7 | - | TRBJ2-2 | few
TGTGCCAGCAGCCCCGGGTCCACCCGGCCCCTGGAGACCCAGTACTTC | CASSPGSTRPLETQYF | TRBV7-2 | - | TRBJ2-5 | -
TGTGCCAGCAATCCGGAGGGGATCGGGGCCGGGGAGCTGTTTTTT | CASNPEGIGAGELFF | TRBV28 | - | TRBJ2-2 | -
TGTGCCAGCAGGACGACTAGCGGGAAACGTTACGAGCAGTACTTC | CASRTTSGKRYEQYF | TRBV27 | TRBD2 | TRBJ2-7 | many
TGTGCCAGCAGACTGACAGGGTTGAGCAATCAGCCCCAGCATTTT | CASRLTGLSNQPQHF | TRBV6-2/TRBV6-3 | TRBD1 | TRBJ1-5 | many
TGTGCCAGTAGTGCTACCGGGACAGGATTTCAGCCCCAGCATTTT | CASSATGTGFQPQHF | TRBV19 | TRBD1 | TRBJ1-5 | -
TGTGCCAGCAAGAGACTAGCGGGGGCCACAGATACGCAGTATTTT | CASKRLAGATDTQYF | TRBV2 | TRBD2 | TRBJ2-3 | many
TGCAGTGCTAGAGGCGGAGGGGGCACTGAAGCTTTCTTT | CSARGGGGTEAFF | TRBV20-1 | - | TRBJ1-1 | many
TGTGCCTCCTCAGGGGTGGCTTTTTGGGAGCAGTTCTTC | CASSGVAFWEQFF | TRBV30 | - | TRBJ2-1 | -
TGTGCCAGCAGCTTGGCCGGTGGGGTCAAAGCTTTCTTT | CASSLAGGVKAFF | TRBV5-4 | - | TRBJ1-1 | -
TGCAGTGGGGAAGCGGGAGGTACTCTGTTAGATACGCAGTATTTT | CSGEAGGTLLDTQYF | TRBV20-1 | TRBD2 | TRBJ2-3 | many
TGCAGTGCCGGACTAGCGGGAGGCTACAATGAGCAGTTCTTC | CSAGLAGGYNEQFF | TRBV20-1 | TRBD2 | TRBJ2-1 | many
TGTGCCACCGGGGGGAGCGGAGCTAGCACAGATACGCAGTATTTT | CATGGSGASTDTQYF | TRBV12-3/TRBV12-4 | TRBD2 | TRBJ2-3 | many
TGTGCCAGCAGTTTATATGTAGCGGGTGCCAAAAACATTCAGTACTTC | CASSLYVAGAKNIQYF | TRBV27 | TRBD2 | TRBJ2-4 | -
TGTGCCAGCAGTTTATCATACAGGGCCCCTAGCACAGATACGCAGTATTTT | CASSLSYRAPSTDTQYF | TRBV28 | - | TRBJ2-3 | many
TGTGCCAGTAGTTTCACTAGCGGGAGTATTGATGAGCAGTTCTTC | CASSFTSGSIDEQFF | TRBV19 | TRBD2 | TRBJ2-1 | -
TGTGCCACCAGTGGCCTCGATAGCAATCAGCCCCAGCATTTT | CATSGLDSNQPQHF | TRBV24-1 | - | TRBJ1-5 | many
TGTGCCAGCACTCGAATTAGCGGGAGTAAGTACAATGAGCAGTTCTTC | CASTRISGSKYNEQFF | TRBV2 | TRBD2 | TRBJ2-1 | -
TGTGCCAGCAGACGGACGGAGCAAGAGACCCAGTACTTC | CASRRTEQETQYF | TRBV2 | - | TRBJ2-5 | many
TGTGCCAGCAGTTTATCGGGGACGTCTTTCTGGGAGCAGTACTTC | CASSLSGTSFWEQYF | TRBV27 | - | TRBJ2-7 | few
TGTGCCAGCTCACAGGGACTACAGGAGAACACTGAAGCTTTCTTT | CASSQGLQENTEAFF | TRBV18 | - | TRBJ1-1 | many
TGTGCCAGCAGCTCACCGGGACACTCCTACGAGCAGTACTTC | CASSSPGHSYEQYF | TRBV7-9 | - | TRBJ2-7 | few
TGTGCCAGCAGTGTAGGCAATCAGCCCCAGCATTTT | CASSVGNQPQHF | TRBV2 | - | TRBJ1-5 | many
TGTGCCAGCACCCAGGCGGGGACCTCCTACGAGCAGTACTTC | CASTQAGTSYEQYF | TRBV6-1 | - | TRBJ2-7 | few
TGCGCCAGCAGCTTGATATCTAGCGGGAGGGGAACGGATACGCAGTATTTT | CASSLISSGRGTDTQYF | TRBV5-1 | TRBD2 | TRBJ2-3 | -
TGTGCCAGCAGCCAAGAAAGGACGGGGGGTAAGTTCTTC | CASSQERTGGKFF | TRBV3-1 | TRBD2 | TRBJ2-1 | once
TGCAGTGCTAGAGCCGACAGTTATAGCAATCAGCCCCAGCATTTT | CSARADSYSNQPQHF | TRBV20-1 | - | TRBJ1-5 | many
TGCAGTGCTCCCCCGGGGGCGGTGGGTGCAGATACGCAGTATTTT | CSAPPGAVGADTQYF | TRBV20-1 | - | TRBJ2-3 | once
TGTGCCAGCACACCGTTGCTTGGACAGGGGGATTACGAGCAGTACTTC | CASTPLLGQGDYEQYF | TRBV2 | TRBD1 | TRBJ2-7 | many
TGCGCCAGCAGCTTGGCCGTTGGCATTCAAGAGACCCAGTACTTC | CASSLAVGIQETQYF | TRBV5-1 | - | TRBJ2-5 | many
TGTGCCAGCACTCCAACAGGTTCTGGTGGCTACACCTTC | CASTPTGSGGYTF | TRBV12-3/TRBV12-4 | - | TRBJ1-2 | many
TGTGCCAGTCGGAGGGGACTAGCGGGAGTCGGTGAGCAGTTCTTC | CASRRGLAGVGEQFF | TRBV7-8 | TRBD2 | TRBJ2-1 | -
TGCAGCGTTGGAGCGGCTACTAGCACAGATACGCAGTATTTT | CSVGAATSTDTQYF | TRBV29-1 | - | TRBJ2-3 | many